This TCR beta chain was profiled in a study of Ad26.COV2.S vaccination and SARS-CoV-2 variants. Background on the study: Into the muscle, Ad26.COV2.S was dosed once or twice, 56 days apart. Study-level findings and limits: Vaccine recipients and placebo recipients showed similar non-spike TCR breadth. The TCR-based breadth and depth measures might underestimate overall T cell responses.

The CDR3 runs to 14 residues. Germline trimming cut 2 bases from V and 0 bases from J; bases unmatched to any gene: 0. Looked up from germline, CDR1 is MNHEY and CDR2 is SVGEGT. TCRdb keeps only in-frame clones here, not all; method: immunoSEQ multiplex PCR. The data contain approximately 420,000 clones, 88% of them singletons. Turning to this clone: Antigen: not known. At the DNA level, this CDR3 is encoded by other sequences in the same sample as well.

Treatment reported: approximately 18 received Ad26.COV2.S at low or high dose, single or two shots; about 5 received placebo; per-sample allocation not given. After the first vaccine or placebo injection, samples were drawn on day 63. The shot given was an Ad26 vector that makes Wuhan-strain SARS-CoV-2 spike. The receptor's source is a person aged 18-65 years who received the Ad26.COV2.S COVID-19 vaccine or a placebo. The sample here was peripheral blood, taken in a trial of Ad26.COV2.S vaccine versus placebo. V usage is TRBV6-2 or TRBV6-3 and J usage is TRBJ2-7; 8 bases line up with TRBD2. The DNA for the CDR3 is TGTGCCAGCAGTTACGCGGGGGGCTCCTACGAGCAGTACTTC. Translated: CASSYAGGSYEQYF.